Listed here are 9 T cell receptor beta chains from one sample, sequenced in a study of control samples from healthy donors and cancer patients. Clones were sequenced by immunoSEQ multiplex PCR, and TCRdb holds only the in-frame ones, with some missing. The sample includes about 120,000 clones, about 87% of them seen just once. Sequencing was done on a sample of blood. Receptors were obtained from a man aged 25 to 40 in good health.

The rearrangement uses TRBV27 and TRBJ1-2; D remains ambiguous. Germline V gives CDR1 MNHEY, CDR2 SMNVEV (reference sequence). Trimming left V 6 bases short and J 4 bases short, with 12 bases between. The CDR3 covers 13 residues. DNA of the CDR3: TGTGCCAGCAGCCAAGGGCCCGTCTATGGCTACACCTTC. Its translation: CASSQGPVYGYTF.

J is TRBJ1-1 and V is TRBV7-3; D possibly corresponds to TRBD1 (5 bases). With 5 bases removed from V and 8 bases from J, the gap between germline ends came to 12 bases. The length of the CDR3 is 12 residues. CDR1 is SGHTA, CDR2 FQGTGA, per germline. The chain's CDR3 is CASSTGRGEAFF. The CDR3 DNA reads as TGTGCCAGCAGCACCGGACGGGGGGAAGCTTTCTTT.

In this sample, this clone turned up a few times. V and J are TRBV2 and TRBJ1-5; 10 bases match TRBD1. The CDR3 runs 14 residues. Germline CDR1 reads SNHLY; CDR2 reads FYNNEI. Losses at the gene ends were 8 bases for V and 6 bases for J; bases not matched to a gene: 7. Written as DNA, the CDR3 is TGTGCCAGCGGCCTTGACAGGGGGCGTCAGCCCCAGCATTTT. Protein product: CASGLDRGRQPQHF.

Written as DNA, the CDR3 is TGTGCCAGCAGCAACTACGGGCAGGGGAACTATGGCTACACCTTC. Translating it yields CASSNYGQGNYGYTF. This chain uses TRBV21-1 with TRBJ1-2; the table's D call, TRBD1, was not checked against the DNA. TRBV21-1 is a pseudogene. The length of the CDR3 is 15 residues.

V is TRBV7-6 and J is TRBJ2-2, with D perhaps assigned TRBD1 or TRBD2 (5 bases each). Germline-derived CDR1 and CDR2 are SGHVS and FNYEAQ. Trimming removed 5 bases at V and 4 bases at J, with 11 bases between. The CDR3 is 14 residues long. The CDR3 DNA reads as TGTGCCAGCAGCCCCCTGAGGGGCACCGGGGAGCTGTTTTTT. Protein: CASSPLRGTGELFF.

J is TRBJ2-3 and V is TRBV5-1; 8 nucleotides agree with TRBD1. The V gene end was trimmed by 5 bases and the J gene end by 5 bases; junction bases not matched to a gene: 7. The CDR3 length is 14 residues. Germline lookup yields CDR1 SGHRS and CDR2 YFSETQ. The CDR3 reads CASRTSGGKDTQYF. CDR3 nucleotide sequence: TGCGCCAGCAGGACTTCAGGGGGCAAAGATACGCAGTATTTT.

The J gene is TRBJ1-3, the V gene TRBV7-9; D call uncertain. CDR1 SEHNR and CDR2 FQNEAQ come from the germline V gene (reference sequence). This CDR3 region has 15 residues. V dropped 5 bases and J dropped 0 bases, with 11 bases sitting between them. The CDR3 DNA reads as TGTGCCAGCAGCCCCCCGGACCTCTCTGGAAACACCATATATTTT. Its protein product is CASSPPDLSGNTIYF.

This sequence joins TRBV5-8 and TRBJ1-3; D gene uncertain. V lost 3 bases and J lost 0, with 13 bases in between. Germline-derived CDR1 and CDR2 are SGHTS and YDEGEE. CDR3 length: 16 residues. For the CDR3, the DNA is TGTGCCAGCAGCTCCCGACTGAAGAGCTCTGGAAACACCATATATTTT. Residues: CASSSRLKSSGNTIYF.

The chain uses TRBV5-1 and TRBJ2-3; 10 bases agree with TRBD1. The CDR3 length is 15 residues. The V gene end was trimmed by 2 bases and the J gene end by 1 base; junction bases not matched to a gene: 1. Germline V CDR1 and CDR2: SGHRS, YFSETQ. The CDR3 DNA reads TGCGCCAGCAGCTTTGGACAGGGGGGCACAGATACGCAGTATTTT. Its translation: CASSFGQGGTDTQYF.